These 16 T cell receptor beta chains were sequenced from one sample in a study of beta chain features in type 1 diabetes. The investigators reverse transcribed all of the isolated RNA, so they sequenced expressed TCRB transcripts. The repertoire was sequenced with immunoSEQ multiplex PCR; TCRdb's copy has only in-frame clones and lacks some. The profile shows roughly 450,000 clones, 11% to 15% of them singletons. The sequencing sample was made of naive CD4+ T cells from blood. Receptors were obtained from a man aged 25-40 years in good health.

The genes are TRBV5-4 and TRBJ2-5; TRBD1 aligns across 8 bases. V lost 4 bases to trimming and J lost 7 bases; unmatched junction nucleotides: 9. Per germline, CDR1 SGHNT and CDR2 YYREEE (reference sequence). The CDR3 covers 14 residues. CDR3 protein: CASSQGGQGVTQYF. The CDR3 nucleotides are TGTGCCAGCAGCCAGGGTGGACAGGGAGTGACCCAGTACTTC.

This clone was picked up a small number of times. CDR3 protein: CASSQGASHNEQFF. The DNA for the CDR3 is TGTGCCAGCAGCCAGGGTGCGAGCCACAATGAGCAGTTCTTC. The V and J genes are TRBV11-1 and TRBJ2-1; perhaps TRBD1 as D (5 bases). There are 14 residues in the CDR3. V was cut by 5 bases and J by 5 bases, with 13 bases left in between. Germline V CDR1 and CDR2: SGHAT, FQDESV (reference sequence). Filled out from reference TRBV11-1 and TRBJ2-1, the complete variable domain reads EAEVAQSPRYKITEKSQAVAFWCDPISGHATLYWYRQILGQGPELLVQFQDESVVDDSQLPKDRFSAERLKGVDSTLKIQPAELGDSAMYLCASSQGASHNEQFFGPGTRLTVL.

This clone was seen a few times. The chain carries TRBV9 and TRBJ2-7; D possibly corresponds to TRBD1 (6 bases). Germline V CDR1 and CDR2: SGDLS, YYNGEE. The CDR3 extends over 13 amino acids. V shed 0 bases and J shed 7 bases, with 11 bases lying between them. The CDR3 region is CASSVGGQLEQYF. CDR3 in DNA: TGTGCCAGCAGCGTAGGGGGGCAGCTGGAGCAGTACTTC.

The chain couples TRBV30 to TRBJ1-1; TRBD1 matches 7 bases. V shed 2 bases, J shed 2 bases, and the junction held 2 bases outside the gene matches. Germline lookup yields CDR1 GTSNPN and CDR2 SVGIG (reference sequence). The CDR3 totals 13 residues. As DNA, the CDR3 is TGTGCCTGGAGTCTAGGGGGCAACACTGAAGCTTTCTTT. Protein product: CAWSLGGNTEAFF.

The rearrangement uses TRBV21-1 and TRBJ2-1. TRBV21-1 is classified as a pseudogene. This CDR3 comprises 13 residues. The CDR3 nucleotides read TGTGCCAGCAGCACGCAGGAGTACAATGAGCAGTTCTTC. Translated, it gives CASSTQEYNEQFF.

This rearrangement joins TRBV5-6 to TRBJ1-2, with D possibly TRBD1 on 5 matching bases. The CDR3 is made up of 14 amino acids. Trimming removed 4 bases from V and 5 bases from J, with 15 bases in between. CDR1 is SGHDT, CDR2 YYEEEE, per germline. The CDR3: CASSQGGTGYGYTF. The CDR3 region has the DNA TGTGCCAGCAGCCAAGGCGGGACGGGGTATGGCTACACCTTC.

This clone turned up a few times. This rearrangement joins TRBV18 to TRBJ1-6, with D possibly matching TRBD1 (5 bases). The CDR3 runs to 14 residues. Germline V gives CDR1 KGHSH, CDR2 LQKENI. V lost 0 bases to trimming and J lost 14 bases, with 14 bases between them. In nucleotides, the CDR3 is TGTGCCAGCTCACCACCGGGGCAGGGTGGATCCCTCCACTTT. As protein: CASSPPGQGGSLHF.

V is TRBV5-1 and J is TRBJ2-5; D remains unclear. Germline V CDR1 and CDR2: SGHRS, YFSETQ. V lost 0 bases and J 5 bases, leaving 5 bases between the germline ends. The CDR3 has 12 residues. This chain's CDR3 is CASSLGTETQYF. The CDR3 DNA reads as TGCGCCAGCAGCTTGGGGACGGAGACCCAGTACTTC.

V gene TRBV5-4 combines with J gene TRBJ2-7; D is possibly TRBD2 (5 bases). The CDR3 extends over 12 amino acids. V dropped 1 base and J dropped 6 bases, with 8 bases sitting between them. Germline V gene data show CDR1 as SGHNT and CDR2 as YYREEE (reference sequence). CDR3 sequence reads: CASSLRGGEQYF. Written as DNA, the CDR3 is TGTGCCAGCAGCTTGCGGGGTGGCGAGCAGTACTTC.

This chain connects TRBV30 to TRBJ2-1; D may be TRBD1 (5 bases). CDR3 length: 16 residues. Trimming cost V 0 bases and J 4 bases, with 16 bases left between them. CDR1 is GTSNPN and CDR2 is SVGIG in the germline V gene (reference sequence). The CDR3 DNA is TGTGCCTGGAGTGTACCCCAGGGCCTAAGGTACAATGAGCAGTTCTTC. This codes for CAWSVPQGLRYNEQFF.

This chain uses TRBV21-1 with TRBJ2-1. TRBV21-1 is listed as a pseudogene. The CDR3 consists of 15 residues. This CDR3 reads CASSKVARANNEQFF. Here the CDR3 DNA reads TGTGCCAGCAGCAAAGTTGCACGGGCTAACAATGAGCAGTTCTTC.

The chain employs TRBV7-2 and TRBJ2-5, with no clear D. The germline V and J ends were trimmed by 1 base and 6 bases, with 9 bases remaining between them. From germline, CDR1 is SGHTA and CDR2 FQGNSA. This CDR3 comprises 13 residues. The CDR3 DNA follows: TGTGCCAGCAGCTTAGGGGGTTCGCAGACCCAGTACTTC. It translates to CASSLGGSQTQYF.

This clone was detected only a few times. The rearrangement links TRBV19 to TRBJ1-2; TRBD1 is a possible D gene (6 bases). This CDR3 is 13 amino acids long. Germline V gives CDR1 LNHDA, CDR2 SQIVND (reference sequence). Trimming shortened V by 7 bases and J by 8 bases, and 17 bases separated the two germline ends. The CDR3 region is CASIGTGHEGYTF. DNA for the CDR3: TGTGCCAGTATCGGAACGGGACACGAAGGCTACACCTTC.

The rearrangement uses TRBV27 and TRBJ2-4; D ambiguous. The germline V and J ends were trimmed by 3 bases and 7 bases, with 7 bases remaining between them. Per the germline V gene, CDR1 is MNHEY and CDR2 is SMNVEV (reference sequence). The CDR3 is made up of 12 amino acids. CDR3 in amino acids: CASSFTDNIQYF. The CDR3 DNA reads as TGTGCCAGCAGTTTTACTGATAACATTCAGTACTTC.

This clone came up a few times. V and J are TRBV7-2 and TRBJ2-7, with 10 positions matching TRBD2. Trimming removed 3 bases from V and 5 bases from J; junction bases left unmatched: 7. Germline CDR1 and CDR2: SGHTA and FQGNSA. This CDR3 has 15 residues. The CDR3 DNA reads TGTGCCAGCAGCTTCGCTAGCGGGAGTTACGACGAGCAGTACGTC. Its translation is CASSFASGSYDEQYV.

The table lists this clone with a few counts. The chain is built from TRBV9 and TRBJ2-3; 8 bases agree with TRBD2. V trimming: 0 bases; J trimming: 4 bases; junction bases outside the gene matches: 10. Germline loops: CDR1 SGDLS, CDR2 YYNGEE. This CDR3 comprises 17 residues. The DNA for the CDR3 is TGTGCCAGCAGCGTAGCGCGAGCGGGAGAGTATTCAGATACGCAGTATTTT. It encodes CASSVARAGEYSDTQYF.